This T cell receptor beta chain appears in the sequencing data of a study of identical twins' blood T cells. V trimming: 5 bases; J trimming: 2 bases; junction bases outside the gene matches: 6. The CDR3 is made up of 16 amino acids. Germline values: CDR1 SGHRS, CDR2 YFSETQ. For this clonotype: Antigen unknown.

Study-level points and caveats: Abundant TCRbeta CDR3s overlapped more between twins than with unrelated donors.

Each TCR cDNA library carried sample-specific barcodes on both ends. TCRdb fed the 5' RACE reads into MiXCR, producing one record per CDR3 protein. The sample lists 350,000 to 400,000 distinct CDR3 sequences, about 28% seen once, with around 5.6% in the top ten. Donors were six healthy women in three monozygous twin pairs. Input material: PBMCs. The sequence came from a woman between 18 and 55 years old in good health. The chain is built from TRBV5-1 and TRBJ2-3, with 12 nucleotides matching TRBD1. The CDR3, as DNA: TGCGCCAGCAGTCCGGGACAGGGGGCCAACACAGATACGCAGTATTTT. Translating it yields CASSPGQGANTDTQYF.